This T cell receptor (beta chain) was captured in a study of immune characterization of retroperitoneal liposarcoma. The CDR3 runs to 15 residues. The V gene's germline CDR1 is SGHTA and CDR2 FQGNSA. Each CDR3 protein gets one entry after TCRdb re-called the PCR reads with MiXCR. The sample lists about 10,000 distinct CDR3 sequences, 37% occurring once. This clonotype was seen many times. Sequence at one end of the junction differs from germline and may be a read error. What was sequenced was tumor tissue. This chain connects TRBV7-2 to TRBJ2-3; the match to TRBD1 covers 7 bases. This receptor was taken from a male donor with retroperitoneal liposarcoma. The CDR3 sequence is CASTLDRDSTDTQYF. The CDR3 DNA reads TGTGCCAGCACCTTAGACAGGGATAGCACAGATACGCAGTATTTT.